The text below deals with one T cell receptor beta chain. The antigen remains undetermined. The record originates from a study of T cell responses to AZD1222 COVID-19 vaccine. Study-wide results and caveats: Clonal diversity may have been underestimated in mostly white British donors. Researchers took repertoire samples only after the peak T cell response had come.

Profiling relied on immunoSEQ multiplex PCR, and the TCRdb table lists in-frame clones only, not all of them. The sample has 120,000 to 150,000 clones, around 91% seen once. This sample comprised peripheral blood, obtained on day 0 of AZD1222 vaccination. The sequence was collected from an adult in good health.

CDR3 amino acids: CASSLGTSGSYEQYF. Here the CDR3 DNA reads TGTGCCAGCAGCTTAGGGACTAGCGGGTCCTACGAGCAGTACTTC. The chain has TRBV7-2 and TRBJ2-7; 11 bases align to TRBD2. The CDR3 covers 15 residues. The trim removed 1 base at V and 1 base at J, leaving 0 bases unmatched. The V gene's germline CDR1 is SGHTA and CDR2 FQGNSA. The full variable domain, with the rest looked up from reference TRBV7-2 and TRBJ2-7, is GAGVSQSPSNKVTEKGKDVELRCDPISGHTALYWYRQSLGQGLEFLIYFQGNSAPDKSGLPSDRFSAERTGGSVSTLTIQRTQQEDSAVYLCASSLGTSGSYEQYFGPGTRLTVT.